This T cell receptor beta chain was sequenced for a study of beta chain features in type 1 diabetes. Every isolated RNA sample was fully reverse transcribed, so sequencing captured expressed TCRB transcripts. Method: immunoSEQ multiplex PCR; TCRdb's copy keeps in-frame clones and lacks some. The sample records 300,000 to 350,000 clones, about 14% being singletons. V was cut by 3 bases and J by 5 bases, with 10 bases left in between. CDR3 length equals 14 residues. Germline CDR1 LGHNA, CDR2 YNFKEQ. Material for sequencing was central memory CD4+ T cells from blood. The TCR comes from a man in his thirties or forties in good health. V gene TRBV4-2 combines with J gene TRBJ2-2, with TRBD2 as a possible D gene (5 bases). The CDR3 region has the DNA TGTGCCAGCAGCCAGAATGAGGGAACCGGGGAGCTGTTTTTT. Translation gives CASSQNEGTGELFF.